A single sample is the source of the 20 T cell receptor beta chains below, sequenced in a study of graft-versus-host responses after intestinal transplantation. Responders that carried the CFSE label, about 200,000 of them, were plated with about 200,000 irradiated, violet-dye-labeled stimulator cells. TCRdb keeps only in-frame clones here, not all; method: immunoSEQ multiplex PCR. The sample lists 15,000 to 20,000 clones, 38% occurring once. The material was alloreactive CD8+ T cells from a mixed lymphocyte reaction culture, obtained before intestinal transplant. Subset: CFSE-low proliferating T cells sorted from roughly six-day pre-transplant mixed lymphocyte reaction (GvH or HvG direction). Receptors originate from a human patient who received an intestinal transplant.

This chain connects TRBV15 to TRBJ2-7; 11 nucleotides agree with TRBD2. There are 14 residues in the CDR3. The germline V gene has CDR1 LNHNV and CDR2 YYDKDF (reference sequence). V lost 5 bases, J lost 2 bases, and 2 bases stayed unmatched. The DNA of the CDR3 is TGTGCCACCAGCGGGACTAGCGGAACCTACGAGCAGTACTTC. Protein sequence: CATSGTSGTYEQYF. The full variable domain, its missing parts supplied by reference TRBV15 and TRBJ2-7, is DAMVIQNPRYQVTQFGKPVTLSCSQTLNHNVMYWYQQKSSQAPKLLFHYYDKDFNNEADTPDNFQSRRPNTSFCFLDIRSPGLGDTAMYLCATSGTSGTYEQYFGPGTRLTVT.

This clone is labeled medium-sized. The chain is built from TRBV4-1 and TRBJ1-5; D is perhaps TRBD1 (5 bases). Germline CDR1 MGHRA, CDR2 YSYEKL. V was pared by 2 bases and J by 5 bases, with 10 bases between. CDR3 length: 14 residues. DNA for the CDR3: TGCGCCAGCAGCCAATACCAGGGTGATCAGCCCCAGCATTTT. This sequence encodes CASSQYQGDQPQHF.

This chain joins TRBV23-1 and TRBJ2-1; D possibly corresponds to TRBD2 (5 bases). TRBV23-1 is identified as an open reading frame with a role that is uncertain. The CDR3 consists of 16 residues. The ends were cut back, 4 bases at V and 1 base at J, with 14 bases in the middle. The CDR3 loop reads CASSRGCRGSYNEQFF. The CDR3, as DNA: TGCGCCAGCAGTCGGGGATGTCGGGGTTCCTACAATGAGCAGTTCTTC.

This chain links TRBV6-5 with TRBJ1-1; D ambiguous. The germline V and J ends were trimmed by 6 bases and 1 base, with 12 bases remaining between them. CDR3 length equals 14 residues. Germline lookup yields CDR1 MNHEY and CDR2 SVGAGI. The CDR3 loop reads CASRFLDGNTEAFF. In DNA form, the CDR3 reads TGTGCCAGCAGATTCTTGGACGGGAACACTGAAGCTTTCTTT.

The chain links TRBV6-6 to TRBJ2-3; D uncertain. With 2 bases removed from V and 3 bases from J, the gap between germline ends came to 6 bases. In germline, CDR1 is MNHNY, CDR2 SVGAGI (reference sequence). This CDR3 is built from 13 residues. This CDR3 is CASSYAETDTQYF. CDR3 sequence (DNA): TGTGCCAGCAGTTACGCCGAGACAGATACGCAGTATTTT.

The chain employs TRBV7-6 and TRBJ2-7; a weak D match, TRBD1 (6 bases). Germline V gene lookup returns CDR1 SGHVS and CDR2 FNYEAQ. Trimming pared 6 bases from V and 2 bases from J, leaving 14 bases between. The CDR3 covers 14 residues. The chain's CDR3 is CASSPHRVAYEQYF. CDR3 bases: TGTGCCAGCAGTCCCCACAGGGTGGCCTACGAGCAGTACTTC.

In regard to this clone: Distinct nucleotide sequences in the sample also encode this CDR3. This chain connects TRBV27 to TRBJ1-1; D is uncertain. The germline V and J ends were trimmed by 0 bases and 0 bases, with 2 bases remaining between them. The CDR3 is 13 residues long. Germline V CDR1 and CDR2: MNHEY, SMNVEV (reference sequence). In DNA, the CDR3 is TGTGCCAGCAGTTTATCGGTGAACACTGAAGCTTTCTTT. It encodes CASSLSVNTEAFF.

This clone came up a few times. The V and J genes are TRBV5-1 and TRBJ1-1; no firm D call. The CDR3 loop spans 14 amino acids. V gave up 5 bases and J gave up 5 bases, with 16 bases separating them. Germline V gives CDR1 SGHRS, CDR2 YFSETQ. DNA for the CDR3: TGCGCCAGCAGTGAGACGGGAGGAGGGACTGAAGCTTTCTTT. Its translation is CASSETGGGTEAFF.

In this sample, this clone turned up once. The V call is TRBV10-3, the J call TRBJ2-1, with 10 bases that match TRBD2. Germline values: CDR1 ENHRY, CDR2 SYGVKD. The junction had 19 bases not matched to a gene; V was cut back by 11 bases and J by 3 bases. The CDR3 totals 18 residues. CDR3 loop: CAAPLCGPGTSDYNEQFF. CDR3 sequence (DNA): TGTGCCGCCCCACTGTGTGGACCCGGGACTAGCGACTACAATGAGCAGTTCTTC.

The V and J genes are TRBV27 and TRBJ2-7; unclear D gene. Germline CDR1 MNHEY, CDR2 SMNVEV (reference sequence). This CDR3 comprises 14 residues. Trimming pared 2 bases from V and 4 bases from J, leaving 12 bases between. CDR3: CASSLIGVGYEQYF. The CDR3, as DNA: TGTGCCAGCAGTTTAATCGGTGTTGGGTACGAGCAGTACTTC.

The genes are TRBV27 and TRBJ1-1, with a tentative D call TRBD1 (5 bases). The V gene's germline CDR1 is MNHEY and CDR2 SMNVEV (reference sequence). The CDR3 is 15 residues long. V lost 0 bases to trimming and J lost 0 bases, with 8 bases between them. CDR3 sequence (DNA): TGTGCCAGCAGTTTATCGGGGGGGTTGAACACTGAAGCTTTCTTT. This gives the protein CASSLSGGLNTEAFF.

Notes on this clone: At one end, the junction sequence differs from germline, possibly due to a read error. The chain carries TRBV4-1 and TRBJ2-2; 8 bases are shared with TRBD2. The germline gives CDR1 MGHRA, CDR2 YSYEKL. The CDR3 runs to 15 residues. The DNA of the CDR3 is TGCGCCAGCAGCCAAGCGGGAGGGCCACACCGGGGAGCTGTTTTT. It translates to CASSQAGGPHRGAVF.

The chain is built from TRBV6-1 and TRBJ2-7, with 8 bases matching TRBD1. The CDR3 sequence is 14 residues long. Germline values: CDR1 MNHNS, CDR2 SASEGT. The V gene end was trimmed by 3 bases and the J gene end by 0 bases; junction bases not matched to a gene: 1. CDR3 loop: CASSEDRDSYEQYF. The CDR3 DNA is TGTGCCAGCAGTGAGGACAGGGACTCCTACGAGCAGTACTTC.

The chain uses TRBV19 and TRBJ1-6; D not resolved. The CDR3 runs 13 residues. Trimming took off 3 bases at V and 9 bases at J, with 9 bases between the two ends. Germline CDR1 and CDR2: LNHDA and SQIVND (reference sequence). The CDR3 loop is CASSIAQSSPLHF. The CDR3 coding sequence is TGTGCCAGTAGTATTGCCCAGAGTTCACCCCTCCACTTT.

Concerning this clone: Other DNA sequences in the same sample also yield this CDR3. The V call is TRBV15, the J call TRBJ2-7; no definite D call. V was trimmed by 1 base and J by 3 bases, leaving 13 bases between them. The CDR3 covers 15 residues. CDR1 and CDR2 (germline): LNHNV, YYDKDF (reference sequence). CDR3 sequence (DNA): TGTGCCACCAGCAGAGGGTACTCGACTTTCTACGAGCAGTACTTC. Translated: CATSRGYSTFYEQYF.

A single count supports this clone. The V gene is TRBV4-1, the J gene TRBJ2-7; TRBD1 aligns across 7 bases. V was clipped by 0 bases and J by 3 bases; unmatched bases: 2. CDR1 is MGHRA, CDR2 YSYEKL, per germline. CDR3 length: 14 amino acids. The CDR3 spells CASSQEAGGYEQYF. Written as DNA, the CDR3 is TGCGCCAGCAGCCAAGAGGCAGGGGGCTACGAGCAGTACTTC.

The chain employs TRBV27 and TRBJ2-3, with D hard to call. The germline CDR1 and CDR2 sequences are MNHEY and SMNVEV (reference sequence). The CDR3 loop spans 13 amino acids. V was shortened by 6 bases and J by 0 bases, with 7 bases between the two germline ends. The CDR3 nucleotides are TGTGCCAGCAGGTTGGCTAGCACAGATACGCAGTATTTT. Protein sequence: CASRLASTDTQYF.

Relative to its sample, this clone is medium-sized. J is TRBJ1-3 and V is TRBV7-9; D is undetermined. The CDR3 is 16 residues long. Per the germline V gene, CDR1 is SEHNR and CDR2 is FQNEAQ (reference sequence). V lost 0 bases and J 1 base, leaving 10 bases between the germline ends. CDR3 bases: TGTGCCAGCAGCTTAGCAGGAGTTCTGTCTGGAAACACCATATATTTT. Amino acid sequence: CASSLAGVLSGNTIYF.

The V and J genes are TRBV7-3 and TRBJ2-5; 7 nucleotides match TRBD2. This CDR3 is 13 amino acids long. Trimming took 2 bases from V and 5 from J; bases not matched to a gene: 2. Germline V gene data show CDR1 as SGHTA and CDR2 as FQGTGA. CDR3: CASSLAGDETQYF. The CDR3 nucleotides read TGTGCCAGCAGCTTAGCGGGAGATGAGACCCAGTACTTC.

The chain joins TRBV28 to TRBJ2-1, with D possibly being TRBD1 or TRBD2 (6 bases each). The CDR3 has 15 amino acids. V was shortened by 8 bases and J by 10 bases, with 24 bases between the two germline ends. Germline CDR1 reads MDHEN; CDR2 reads SYDVKM. CDR3 in DNA: TGTGCCAGCGATCCGGCGGGGCAGGGGCGGTGGGAGCAGTTCTTC. Translated: CASDPAGQGRWEQFF.